This TCR beta chain was recorded in a study of cytomegalovirus exposure and HLA in healthy donors. PCR primers comprised 60 Vbeta and 13 Jbeta primers. Assay: immunoSEQ multiplex PCR; the TCRdb copy retains only in-frame clones and omits some. The table lists roughly 200,000 clones, around 70% of them singletons. The CDR3 consists of 16 residues. Germline assignment: CDR1 SGHDT and CDR2 YYEEEE. The ends lost 0 bases at V and 8 bases at J; junction bases unmatched: 9. Material: PBMCs. The V call is TRBV5-6, the J call TRBJ2-1; 9 positions match TRBD1. This clonotype was sampled from a man aged 40-49 years in good health and CMV-seropositive. CDR3 residues: CASSLVSDRGFYEQFF. The CDR3 coding sequence is TGTGCCAGCAGCTTGGTCTCGGACAGGGGTTTCTATGAGCAGTTCTTC.